The T cell receptor beta chain under discussion was sequenced for a study of T cell responses to AZD1222 COVID-19 vaccine. General study points: Spike-specific TCR breadth and depth were elevated following two AZD1222 doses. None of the repertoires were sampled until the peak T cell response had passed.

Profiling relied on immunoSEQ multiplex PCR, and the TCRdb table lists in-frame clones only, not all of them. The repertoire holds roughly 150,000 clones, with roughly 90% as singletons. About this clone: The antigen is not known.

Trimming took 8 bases from V and 0 from J, leaving 8 bases between them. This CDR3 region has 13 residues. Germline CDR1 and CDR2: ENHRY and SYGVKD. The receptor was derived from an adult who received the AZD1222 COVID-19 vaccine. The specimen comprised peripheral blood, sampled 28 days after the second AZD1222 dose. The rearrangement uses TRBV10-3 and TRBJ2-1; D gene unclear. In nucleotides, the CDR3 is TGTGCCATCTCTGTGGACTCCTACAATGAGCAGTTCTTC. Translating gives CAISVDSYNEQFF.